Sequencing of this TCR beta chain was carried out in a study of prognosis after radiotherapy for stage I lung cancer. The wider study: The patient group included nobody who received concurrent therapy with stereotactic body radiotherapy.

Study conclusions and caveats: Usage of the TRBV and TRBJ genes (in patients with versus without metastases) was reportedly different.

This clonotype was picked up many times. Its antigen remains unidentified. Without prior chemotherapy, radiotherapy or other malignancies, every patient was node-negative by CT and PET/CT. It was by two-round multiplex PCR that TCR beta CDR3 was amplified from genomic DNA. Primers (each specific to one TRBV or TRBJ gene) were used in first-round PCR. Second-round PCR employed universal primers. TCRdb independently ran MiXCR on the multiplex PCR reads; one entry per CDR3 protein. This table holds around 30,000 distinct CDR3 sequences, around 29% found once. The V segment lost 6 bases and the J segment 2 bases; nucleotides outside the gene matches: 6. The CDR3 has 14 residues.

The input for sequencing was PBMCs, taken before or after stereotactic body radiation therapy (not recorded which). The receptor comes from a donor aged 50 or older with non-small cell lung cancer. V is TRBV12-3 or TRBV12-4 and J is TRBJ2-7, with 8 positions matching TRBD1. CDR3 nucleotides: TGTGCCAGCAGGGAACAGGGGGAACCCTACGAGCAGTACTTC. Translated, it gives CASREQGEPYEQYF.